This T cell receptor (beta chain) appears in the sequencing data of a study of blood T cell repertoires in COVID-19. Profiled with immunoSEQ multiplex PCR; TCRdb holds only in-frame clones, not every one. The sample has about 190,000 clones, roughly 82% seen once. From germline, CDR1 is SNHLY and CDR2 FYNNEI. The CDR3 extends over 14 amino acids. V was shortened by 4 bases and J by 8 bases, with 15 bases between the two germline ends. This chain joins TRBV2 and TRBJ2-1, with D possibly being TRBD1 (6 bases). The origin of this receptor is a woman in her sixties or seventies with COVID-19, enrolled during active disease. The sequenced sample consisted of peripheral blood. The CDR3 region has the DNA TGTGCCAGCAGTGGTGGGGACATTCGTCATGAGCAGTTCTTC. Translated, it gives CASSGGDIRHEQFF.